This T cell receptor beta chain is drawn from a study of blood T cell repertoires in COVID-19 (dated by TCRdb to about 2020). Turning to the overall study: Collaborator samples came from the United States, Italy and Spain and covered acute and convalescent phases of COVID-19. The material from the prospective study consisted of cDNA or gDNA derived from T cells, B-cell-depleted T cells, or PBMCs. Subjects who had been exposed to COVID-19, were actively infected with it, or had recovered from it provided the deeply sampled blood TCRbeta repertoires that made up the dataset. Where available, HLA class I and class II types were taken from metadata supplied by the sample provider and were not determined by assay-based typing. The samples were drawn from the first 160 participants of the ongoing ImmuneRACE study and from some 1,300 subjects provided by 6 global collaborators. The repertoires were released in a freely available public database intended as a resource for research on the immune response to SARS-CoV-2. A de-identified subject ID, COVID-19 status, age in years and sex were almost always included in the sample metadata.

Participants in the prospective study were aged roughly 18 to 100 years, lived in about two dozen United States geographic areas, and enrolled through a virtual design. To assign participants to cohorts, the prospective study relied on clinical history that participants themselves reported in a screening survey and a study questionnaire. Mobile phlebotomists in the prospective study collected whole blood, serum and a nasopharyngeal or oropharyngeal swab from every participant. Prospective study participants could optionally give additional blood draws and questionnaires over an approximately 2-month period. Blood samples from the prospective study were shipped frozen or at room temperature prior to DNA extraction. With regard to this clone: This clone's antigen is unknown. The record has no base qualities; no much larger clone is one base away.

Findings and caveats that apply to the study as a whole: How much clinical and demographic metadata was included differed by source and by participant, and the metadata was provided uncurated.

Looking up the germline V gene yields CDR1 MDHEN and CDR2 SYDVKM. Relative to germline, V is 2 bases shorter and J is 4 bases shorter, with 14 bases between their ends. The CDR3 runs 15 amino acids, cysteine and phenylalanine included. Only CDR3 DNA is held: 45 bases, read in frame from base 1. The immunoSEQ Assay, a bias-controlled multiplex PCR, was used to amplify TCRbeta CDR3 regions from genomic DNA. The published analysis was carried out like this. Nucleated cell counts per sample were estimated from amplification of reference gene primers within the assay. To quantify the absolute abundance of each unique TCRbeta CDR3 rearrangement, sequence reads were collapsed and filtered. For each sample, productive Simpson clonality was calculated by taking the square root of Simpson's diversity index across productive rearrangements. TCRdb took this table from immuneACCESS and kept in-frame rearrangements with V and J called. Such tables lack part of the clones; where checked against another copy, unresolved V genes explain under half of the gap, and the rest is unexplained. V and J calls and clone size are those listed in that table; D and trimming were worked out from the DNA. This sample is represented by 350,000 or so clones; around 86% of them were singletons. The ten largest clonotypes hold about 4.2% of the sample.

The TCR sequence derives from a middle-aged woman with acute COVID-19. The V and J segments used are TRBV28 and TRBJ1-2; the D gene is not confidently resolved. The sequencing sample was made of PBMCs or T cells enriched from blood (not recorded which). The bases read TGTGCCAGCAGTTTAGAAATAAACAGACCCTATGGCTACACCTTC. The resulting protein is CASSLEINRPYGYTF.